This T cell receptor beta chain was captured by sequencing in a study of neurological immune-mediated disorders. Overall study findings and caveats: The most TCR clonal expansion was seen in HTLV-1-associated myelopathy, whereas the least was seen in multiple sclerosis, below the level in healthy controls.

TCRdb recomputed calls from the 5' RACE reads with MiXCR, one row per CDR3 protein. The sample records some 25,000 distinct CDR3 sequences, 6.5% to 8% being singletons. This clonotype has a count of ten or more. What it recognizes is unknown. Unmatched junction bases numbered 9, after V lost 4 bases and J lost 4 bases. Germline lookup yields CDR1 SEHNR and CDR2 FQNEAQ (reference sequence). The CDR3 sequence is 16 residues long. V gene TRBV7-9 combines with J gene TRBJ2-7, with TRBD2 matching 11 bases. The clonotype was recovered from a woman in her thirties or forties in good health. The source material was PBMCs. This CDR3 reads CASSSPTSGSGYEQYF. The CDR3 DNA reads as TGTGCCAGCAGCTCCCCTACTAGCGGGAGCGGTTACGAGCAGTACTTC.